One and the same sample provided the 13 T cell receptor beta chains below, sequenced in a study of radiation and T cells in renal cell carcinoma. The time point here: blood 4 weeks post-SBRT, at nephrectomy. Treatment given: 15 Gy SBRT to primary tumor, nephrectomy 4 weeks later. The assay was immunoSEQ multiplex PCR, and TCRdb's table has in-frame clones only and misses some. The table includes roughly 86,000 clones, around 81% detected once. The material sequenced was blood, taken from a patient whose treatment included radiotherapy and nephrectomy. Receptors originate from a man in his fifties or sixties with renal cell carcinoma.

This chain joins TRBV28 and TRBJ2-5; D is possibly TRBD1 (6 bases). V lost 2 bases and J lost 0, with 7 bases in between. Germline V gene data show CDR1 as MDHEN and CDR2 as SYDVKM. The CDR3 contains 14 residues. DNA for the CDR3: TGTGCCAGCAGTTTAGGGGGCCACCAAGAGACCCAGTACTTC. This translates into CASSLGGHQETQYF.

The J gene is TRBJ2-3, the V gene TRBV6-1; 7 positions match TRBD2. The CDR3 covers 14 residues. The trim removed 6 bases at V and 0 bases at J, leaving 3 bases unmatched. From germline, CDR1 is MNHNS and CDR2 SASEGT. The CDR3 reads CASSASGSTDTQYF. CDR3 sequence (DNA): TGTGCCAGCAGCGCTAGCGGAAGCACAGATACGCAGTATTTT.

The V call is TRBV19, the J call TRBJ1-1; no clear D gene. The V gene's germline CDR1 is LNHDA and CDR2 SQIVND (reference sequence). The ends were cut back, 6 bases at V and 2 bases at J, with 10 bases in the middle. This CDR3 contains 13 residues. CDR3 loop: CASRGGSNTEAFF. The CDR3 nucleotides are TGTGCCAGTAGGGGAGGCAGCAACACTGAAGCTTTCTTT.

V gene TRBV7-2 combines with J gene TRBJ2-7; the D gene is possibly TRBD2 (5 bases). Per germline, CDR1 SGHTA and CDR2 FQGNSA. Trimming took off 4 bases at V and 6 bases at J, with 16 bases between the two ends. CDR3 size: 14 residues. CDR3 in DNA: TGTGCCAGCAGCTCTCGACTCCCCCGGGGCGAGCAGTACTTC. Its protein is CASSSRLPRGEQYF.

V gene TRBV7-2 combines with J gene TRBJ1-2; D not certain. The CDR3 has 13 amino acids. Germline CDR1 is SGHTA and CDR2 is FQGNSA. V was cut by 8 bases and J by 4 bases, with 14 bases left in between. The CDR3 DNA reads as TGTGCCAGCGGTCCACAGTTCGCCTATGGCTACACCTTC. Translated: CASGPQFAYGYTF.

This clone appeared a single time. This chain uses TRBV19 with TRBJ2-7; D possibly uses TRBD1 or TRBD2 (5 bases each). CDR3 length equals 14 residues. V was clipped by 1 base and J by 5 bases, with 12 bases between them. Germline V gene sequence: CDR1 LNHDA, CDR2 SQIVND (reference sequence). CDR3 residues: CASSIAGHFHEQYF. The CDR3 coding sequence is TGTGCCAGTAGTATAGCGGGGCACTTCCACGAGCAGTACTTC.

The chain links TRBV27 to TRBJ2-7; 7 nucleotides align to TRBD1. Germline CDR1 and CDR2: MNHEY and SMNVEV (reference sequence). This CDR3 is 12 amino acids long. V was clipped by 6 bases and J by 2 bases; unmatched bases: 1. The CDR3 sequence: CASRTGPYEQYF. The CDR3 DNA is TGTGCCAGCAGGACAGGGCCCTACGAGCAGTACTTC.

This clone was seen a handful of times. The chain has TRBV7-2 and TRBJ2-3, with TRBD2 matching over 13 bases. Germline V gene sequence: CDR1 SGHTA, CDR2 FQGNSA. This CDR3 has 19 residues. The V gene end was trimmed by 2 bases and the J gene end by 6 bases; junction bases not matched to a gene: 14. The CDR3 loop is CASSLRRELAGGLKDTQYF. CDR3 bases: TGTGCCAGCAGCTTAAGACGGGAACTAGCGGGGGGGCTTAAGGATACGCAGTATTTT.

The chain recombines TRBV5-4 with TRBJ2-5; D is ambiguous. Germline values: CDR1 SGHNT, CDR2 YYREEE (reference sequence). Between the trimmed V and J ends, which lost 4 bases and 2 bases, there was a span of 6 bases. The CDR3 runs 12 residues. The DNA of the CDR3 is TGTGCCAGCAGCCTAGAACAAGAGACCCAGTACTTC. It codes for CASSLEQETQYF. Drawing the rest from reference TRBV5-4 and TRBJ2-5, the complete variable domain is ETGVTQSPTHLIKTRGQQVTLRCSSQSGHNTVSWYQQALGQGPQFIFQYYREEENGRGNFPPRFSGLQFPNYSSELNVNALELDDSALYLCASSLEQETQYFGPGTRLLVL.

This chain uses TRBV27 with TRBJ1-1, with D tentatively TRBD1 (5 bases). Trimming pared 4 bases from V and 6 bases from J, leaving 24 bases between. Per germline, CDR1 MNHEY and CDR2 SMNVEV (reference sequence). The CDR3 has 17 residues. The CDR3 nucleotides are TGTGCCAGCAGTTCCTACTTCCGGGACCCCGAAGGAGCTGAAGCTTTCTTT. As protein: CASSSYFRDPEGAEAFF.

This chain links TRBV28 with TRBJ1-5; D ambiguous. With 6 bases removed from V and 0 bases from J, the gap between germline ends came to 6 bases. The CDR3 sequence is 13 residues long. Germline CDR1 and CDR2: MDHEN and SYDVKM. CDR3 DNA sequence: TGTGCCAGCAGAATGAATAGCAATCAGCCCCAGCATTTT. It encodes CASRMNSNQPQHF.

In its sample, this clone was seen once. This chain links TRBV6-5 with TRBJ2-7; the match to TRBD1 covers 11 bases. The CDR3 sequence is 15 residues long. CDR1 is MNHEY, CDR2 SVGAGI, per germline. After removal of 6 bases from V and 0 bases from J, the junction contained 4 bases not matched to a gene. The CDR3 coding sequence is TGTGCCAGCAGACCCGGGACAGGGGGCTCCTACGAGCAGTACTTC. Protein: CASRPGTGGSYEQYF.

The chain uses TRBV9 and TRBJ2-7; D might be TRBD2 (6 bases). The V end was cut by 3 bases, the J end by 4 bases, with 14 bases between. Germline V gene lookup returns CDR1 SGDLS and CDR2 YYNGEE. CDR3 length: 14 residues. The CDR3 here is CASSAGDLKYEQYF. Written as DNA, the CDR3 is TGTGCCAGCAGCGCCGGGGACTTGAAGTACGAGCAGTACTTC.